The 10 T cell receptor beta chains listed next were all sequenced from one sample in a study of cytomegalovirus exposure and HLA in healthy donors. This PCR relied on a set of 60 Vbeta primers and 13 Jbeta primers. This table comes from immunoSEQ multiplex PCR, and its TCRdb copy is limited to in-frame clones, with some not included. The table shows approximately 110,000 clones, with roughly 15% occurring only once. Sequenced sample: PBMCs. Source of these receptors: a female donor in good health and CMV-seronegative.

V and J are TRBV29-1 and TRBJ2-2; TRBD2 might be the D (5 bases). V lost 2 bases and J 5 bases, leaving 12 bases between the germline ends. The CDR3 spans 14 residues. Per germline, CDR1 SQVTM and CDR2 ANQGSEA. The CDR3 spells CSVEPGIRTGELFF. The CDR3 nucleotides read TGCAGCGTTGAACCGGGGATCCGGACCGGGGAGCTGTTTTTT.

The V and J genes are TRBV4-3 and TRBJ1-3; D unclear. V was trimmed by 0 bases and J by 4 bases, leaving 10 bases between them. This CDR3 is 15 amino acids long. CDR1 and CDR2 from the germline V gene are LGHNA and YSLEER. CDR3 in DNA: TGCGCCAGCAGCCAAGACGGAGGAGACGGAAACACCATATATTTT. The encoded protein is CASSQDGGDGNTIYF.

There are a few counts of this clone. The chain links TRBV4-3 to TRBJ2-7; D gene ambiguous. The CDR3 consists of 17 residues. Germline-derived CDR1 and CDR2 are LGHNA and YSLEER. Trimming left V 1 base short and J 4 bases short, with 20 bases between. CDR3 protein: CASSQALPQVRVYEQYF. The CDR3 nucleotides read TGCGCCAGCAGCCAAGCGCTTCCGCAGGTCCGCGTTTACGAGCAGTACTTC.

The V gene is TRBV6-5, the J gene TRBJ2-7; D gene uncertain. Germline V gene data show CDR1 as MNHEY and CDR2 as SVGAGI. V shed 0 bases and J shed 2 bases, with 14 bases lying between them. The CDR3 has 16 residues. In DNA form, the CDR3 reads TGTGCCAGCAGTTACTCGACGGCCCTCCGGGCCTACGAGCAGTACTTC. As protein: CASSYSTALRAYEQYF.

This clone has only a few counts. V and J are TRBV27 and TRBJ2-7, with TRBD2 matching 9 bases. The CDR3 contains 14 residues. The germline gives CDR1 MNHEY, CDR2 SMNVEV (reference sequence). With 4 bases clipped from V and 2 bases from J, the junction kept 3 bases outside the gene matches. CDR3 DNA sequence: TGTGCCAGCAGTTGGGCGGGAGGGCCCTACGAGCAGTACTTC. Its protein is CASSWAGGPYEQYF.

This rearrangement joins TRBV29-1 to TRBJ2-7, with 7 bases lining up with TRBD2. Germline-derived CDR1 and CDR2 are SQVTM and ANQGSEA. The CDR3 extends over 16 amino acids. Losses at the gene ends were 3 bases for V and 3 bases for J; bases not matched to a gene: 14. CDR3 protein: CSVEILGGVRGYEQYF. As DNA, the CDR3 is TGCAGCGTTGAGATTTTGGGAGGGGTTCGAGGCTACGAGCAGTACTTC.

The chain joins TRBV9 to TRBJ2-1, with a weak D call TRBD2 (6 bases). This CDR3 region has 15 residues. Germline V gene lookup returns CDR1 SGDLS and CDR2 YYNGEE. Deletions cut 0 bases from V and 3 bases from J, with 10 bases between. In DNA form, the CDR3 reads TGTGCCAGCAGCGTAGAGGGACTCGACTACAATGAGCAGTTCTTC. It translates to CASSVEGLDYNEQFF.

The genes are TRBV7-2 and TRBJ2-3; D not certain. The V end was cut by 0 bases, the J end by 4 bases, with 8 bases between. CDR1 is SGHTA and CDR2 is FQGNSA in the germline V gene. The CDR3 has 14 amino acids. As DNA, the CDR3 is TGTGCCAGCAGCTTAGCTACAGTGGCAGATACGCAGTATTTT. Translation: CASSLATVADTQYF.

The chain joins TRBV7-2 to TRBJ1-3; D remains unclear. The germline CDR1 and CDR2 sequences are SGHTA and FQGNSA. The CDR3 is 16 residues long. V was clipped by 5 bases and J by 2 bases, with 16 bases between them. The CDR3 DNA reads TGTGCCAGCAGCGAGAACCGCGTGTTACCTGGAAACACCATATATTTT. Translated, it gives CASSENRVLPGNTIYF. Full variable domain (missing parts from reference TRBV7-2 and TRBJ1-3): GAGVSQSPSNKVTEKGKDVELRCDPISGHTALYWYRQSLGQGLEFLIYFQGNSAPDKSGLPSDRFSAERTGGSVSTLTIQRTQQEDSAVYLCASSENRVLPGNTIYFGEGSWLTVV.

A note on this clone: Different DNA sequences within this sample yield the same CDR3. This chain connects TRBV6-5 to TRBJ1-2, with TRBD1 identical over 8 bases. J gave up 4 bases and V 6 bases, and 10 bases lay outside the gene matches. CDR1 MNHEY and CDR2 SVGAGI come from the germline V gene. The CDR3 loop spans 15 amino acids. DNA for the CDR3: TGTGCCAGCAGCCGAGGGACAGGATTTGTCTATGGCTACACCTTC. Amino acids: CASSRGTGFVYGYTF.